In its sample, the clone carrying this TCR beta chain was seen once. Some clones are missing from TCRdb's copy, which holds only in-frame ones; the method was immunoSEQ multiplex PCR. Among 100,000 or so clones listed, 95% to 96% were seen once. This CDR3 is 18 amino acids long. Germline CDR1 is KGHSH and CDR2 is LQKENI. Trimming cost V 3 bases and J 5 bases, with 23 bases left between them. The sample originates from a study of technical replicates of blood from a handful of donors. The sequenced material came from T cells isolated from PBMCs. The chain is built from TRBV18 and TRBJ1-5; weak D call: TRBD1 (6 bases). This TCR was recovered from a human donor in good health. CDR3 coding DNA: TGTGCCAGCTCACCCGGACTTCGAGCAGGACAGCAAGATCAGCCCCAGCATTTT. Protein: CASSPGLRAGQQDQPQHF. Based on the CDR3 plus reference TRBV18 and TRBJ1-5, the full variable domain is NAGVMQNPRHLVRRRGQEARLRCSPMKGHSHVYWYRQLPEEGLKFMVYLQKENIIDESGMPKERFSAEFPKEGPSILRIQQVVRGDSAAYFCASSPGLRAGQQDQPQHFGDGTRLSIL.